This TCR beta chain was captured in a study of OX40 agonist ivuxolimab in advanced cancers. Germline CDR1 reads SGDLS; CDR2 reads YYNGEE. CDR3 length: 13 amino acids. Between the trimmed V and J ends, which lost 3 bases and 10 bases, there was a span of 16 bases. The assay was immunoSEQ multiplex PCR, and TCRdb's table has in-frame clones only and misses some. The profile shows about 93,000 clones, about 91% of them singletons. People who had autoimmune disease history or systemic immunosuppression were excluded. In regard to this clone: Its antigen is undetermined.

General observations from the study: The average count of expanded clones was higher among CD8+ T cells than among CD4+.

The receptor was isolated from an adult with an advanced solid tumor such as melanoma, head and neck, liver or kidney cancer. Sequencing used CD4+ or CD8+ T cells sorted from blood, obtained in a trial of the OX40 agonist ivuxolimab. The chain combines TRBV9 with TRBJ1-1; D call uncertain. The DNA of the CDR3 is TGTGCCAGCAGCGCCTCCGGGAGATCGCCAGCTTTCTTT. This translates into CASSASGRSPAFF.